The clone carrying this T cell receptor beta chain was recorded many times. The sample originates from a study of early T cells in non-severe SARS-CoV-2 infection. Using its own MiXCR run on the 5' RACE reads, TCRdb lists one record per CDR3 protein. The table includes under 60,000 distinct CDR3 sequences, just over 8% detected once. The CDR3 sequence is 15 residues long. Germline V gene data show CDR1 as SGHNT and CDR2 as YYREEE (reference sequence). Trimming took off 0 bases at V and 4 bases at J, with 13 bases between the two ends. The sequenced sample consisted of whole blood. This clonotype was sampled from an adult who was a healthcare worker with PCR-confirmed SARS-CoV-2 infection or an uninfected control (not recorded which). The chain couples TRBV5-4 to TRBJ1-2; no definite D call. The CDR3 is CASSLEAGAGYGYTF. In nucleotides, the CDR3 is TGTGCCAGCAGCTTGGAAGCGGGCGCGGGCTATGGCTACACCTTC.